The 10 T cell receptor beta chains below come from one sample, sequenced in a study of T cells in Graves' hyperthyroidism and ophthalmopathy. TCR beta CDR3 sequences were amplified from RNA transcripts. A first-round RT-PCR of the TCR CDR3 used the HTBI primer set. Each CDR3 protein is one row after TCRdb ran MiXCR on the multiplex PCR reads. The sample includes about 300,000 distinct CDR3 sequences, roughly a fifth of them seen just once. Sequencing input: blood. These TCRs come from a man aged 50 to 60 with Graves' ophthalmopathy.

V usage is TRBV6-5 and J usage is TRBJ2-3; tentative D call: TRBD1 (6 bases). Trimming shortened V by 1 base and J by 3 bases, and 11 bases separated the two germline ends. This CDR3 spans 15 amino acids. The V gene's germline CDR1 is MNHEY and CDR2 SVGAGI. CDR3 in amino acids: CASSYYRESTDTQYF. CDR3 coding DNA: TGTGCCAGCAGTTACTACAGGGAATCGACAGATACGCAGTATTTT.

This clonotype was seen at least ten times. The CDR3 bases are TGTGCCAGCAGAACTGGGACAGGGGGCTTTGGAAACACCATATATTTT. This translates into CASRTGTGGFGNTIYF. The V call is TRBV28, the J call TRBJ1-3, with TRBD1 matching over 12 bases. The CDR3 consists of 16 residues. Germline loops: CDR1 MDHEN, CDR2 SYDVKM. The V segment lost 6 bases and the J segment 3 bases; nucleotides outside the gene matches: 6.

In this sample, this clonotype turned up many times. The J gene is TRBJ1-1, the V gene TRBV5-1; maybe TRBD1 (5 bases). CDR1 and CDR2 from the germline V gene are SGHRS and YFSETQ. The CDR3 length is 14 residues. The V gene lost 0 bases and the J gene lost 1 base, with 7 bases spanning the gap. The DNA for the CDR3 is TGCGCCAGCAGCTTGGGGGACTGGAACACTGAAGCTTTCTTT. Translation: CASSLGDWNTEAFF. Looking up the rest from reference TRBV5-1 and TRBJ1-1 gives the full variable domain: KAGVTQTPRYLIKTRGQQVTLSCSPISGHRSVSWYQQTPGQGLQFLFEYFSETQRNKGNFPGRFSGRQFSNSRSEMNVSTLELGDSALYLCASSLGDWNTEAFFGQGTRLTVV.

The chain couples TRBV5-1 to TRBJ1-2; TRBD1 aligns across 9 bases. The CDR3 covers 16 residues. The germline gives CDR1 SGHRS, CDR2 YFSETQ. J gave up 4 bases and V 0 bases, and 7 bases lay outside the gene matches. CDR3 DNA sequence: TGCGCCAGCAGCTTGGGATTCGGACAGGGGAGCTATGGCTACACCTTC. This translates into CASSLGFGQGSYGYTF. The variable domain in full, with the rest retrieved from reference TRBV5-1 and TRBJ1-2, is KAGVTQTPRYLIKTRGQQVTLSCSPISGHRSVSWYQQTPGQGLQFLFEYFSETQRNKGNFPGRFSGRQFSNSRSEMNVSTLELGDSALYLCASSLGFGQGSYGYTFGSGTRLTVV.

The rearrangement joins TRBV11-2 to TRBJ2-3; the D gene is possibly TRBD2 (6 bases). The germline V gene encodes CDR1 SGHAT and CDR2 FQNNGV. V was pared by 5 bases and J by 1 base, with 16 bases between. This CDR3 comprises 16 residues. DNA for the CDR3: TGTGCCAGCAGCGCCGGGACCCCGGGGGGCACAGATACGCAGTATTTT. Protein: CASSAGTPGGTDTQYF.

This clonotype was seen more than once but under ten times. The chain employs TRBV6-2 or TRBV6-3 and TRBJ2-5; 8 nucleotides agree with TRBD2. Trimming took 2 bases from V and 2 from J; bases not matched to a gene: 7. The V gene's germline CDR1 is MNHEY and CDR2 SVGEGT. The CDR3 has 16 amino acids. The CDR3 sequence: CASSYPTLAEQETQYF. CDR3 DNA: TGTGCCAGCAGTTACCCTACACTAGCGGAACAAGAGACCCAGTACTTC.

This clonotype was seen repeatedly, ten times or more. This chain links TRBV18 with TRBJ2-7, with 7 bases identical to TRBD1. The J segment lost 7 bases and the V segment lost 6 bases, leaving 9 bases of the junction unmatched. Looked up from germline, CDR1 is KGHSH and CDR2 is LQKENI. There are 13 residues in the CDR3. As DNA, the CDR3 is TGTGCCAGCTCGCAAGGGACAGTGGGAGAGCAGTACTTC. Residues: CASSQGTVGEQYF.

V is TRBV4-2 and J is TRBJ2-1, with 8 nucleotides matching TRBD2. The CDR3 has 14 amino acids. With 1 base clipped from V and 5 bases from J, the junction kept 1 base outside the gene matches. Per germline, CDR1 LGHNA and CDR2 YNFKEQ. Here the CDR3 DNA reads TGTGCCAGCAGCCAAGGACTAGCGAACAATGAGCAGTTCTTC. Translation: CASSQGLANNEQFF.

This clonotype occurred many times. This rearrangement joins TRBV24-1 to TRBJ1-5; tentative D call: TRBD1 (5 bases). The CDR3 sequence is 14 residues long. V dropped 5 bases and J dropped 3 bases, with 10 bases sitting between them. Germline V CDR1 and CDR2: KGHDR, SFDVKD. The CDR3 DNA sequence: TGTGCCACCAGTGCACCGGGGCCCAATCAGCCCCAGCATTTT. Residues: CATSAPGPNQPQHF.

This clonotype came up a few times. This CDR3 is CSARDSLAGGLRIGNEQFF. The CDR3 DNA reads TGCAGTGCTAGAGATTCGCTAGCGGGAGGACTCCGAATAGGTAATGAGCAGTTCTTC. The rearrangement links TRBV20-1 to TRBJ2-1; 11 bases align to TRBD2. From germline, CDR1 is DFQATT and CDR2 SNEGSKA (reference sequence). V gave up 0 bases and J gave up 7 bases; unmatched junction bases: 17. The length of the CDR3 is 19 residues.